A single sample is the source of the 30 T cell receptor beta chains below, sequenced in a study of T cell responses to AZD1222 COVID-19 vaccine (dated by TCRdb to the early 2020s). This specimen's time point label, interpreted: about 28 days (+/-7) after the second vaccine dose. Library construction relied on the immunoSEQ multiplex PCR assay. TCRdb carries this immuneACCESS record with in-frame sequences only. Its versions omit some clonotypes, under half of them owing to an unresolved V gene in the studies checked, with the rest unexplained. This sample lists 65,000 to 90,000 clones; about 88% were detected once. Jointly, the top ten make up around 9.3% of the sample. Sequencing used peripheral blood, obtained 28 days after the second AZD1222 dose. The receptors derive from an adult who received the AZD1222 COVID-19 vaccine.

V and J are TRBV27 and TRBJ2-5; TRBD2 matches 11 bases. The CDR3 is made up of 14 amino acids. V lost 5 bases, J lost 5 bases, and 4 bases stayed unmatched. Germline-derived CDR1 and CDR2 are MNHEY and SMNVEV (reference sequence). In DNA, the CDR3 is TGTGCCAGCAGTGTGACTAGCGGGGCGGAGACCCAGTACTTC. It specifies CASSVTSGAETQYF.

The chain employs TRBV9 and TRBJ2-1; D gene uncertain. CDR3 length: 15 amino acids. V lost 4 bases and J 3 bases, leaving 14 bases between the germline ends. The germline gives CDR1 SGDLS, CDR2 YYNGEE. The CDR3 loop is CASSRTDWGYNEQFF. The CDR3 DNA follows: TGTGCCAGCAGCCGAACTGATTGGGGCTACAATGAGCAGTTCTTC.

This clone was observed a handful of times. The CDR3 DNA follows: TGTGCCAGCAGGGTAGGGGGTAGGAACACTGAAGCTTTCTTT. This codes for CASRVGGRNTEAFF. V and J are TRBV5-4 and TRBJ1-1; TRBD1 might be the D (6 bases). This CDR3 region has 14 residues. The V gene's germline CDR1 is SGHNT and CDR2 YYREEE (reference sequence). Trimming shortened V by 5 bases and J by 1 base, and 12 bases separated the two germline ends.

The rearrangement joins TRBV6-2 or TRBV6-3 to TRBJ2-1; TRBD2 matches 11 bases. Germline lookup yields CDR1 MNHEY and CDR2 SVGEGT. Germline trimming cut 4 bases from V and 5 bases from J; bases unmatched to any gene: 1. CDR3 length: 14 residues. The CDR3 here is CASSLAGGHNEQFF. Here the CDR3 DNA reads TGTGCCAGCAGTTTAGCGGGGGGGCACAATGAGCAGTTCTTC.

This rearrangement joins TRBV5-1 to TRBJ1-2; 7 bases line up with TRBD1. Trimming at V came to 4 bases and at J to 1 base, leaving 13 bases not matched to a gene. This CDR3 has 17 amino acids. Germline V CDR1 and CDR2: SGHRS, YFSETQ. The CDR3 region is CASSVSGVSGGNYGYTF. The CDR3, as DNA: TGCGCCAGCAGCGTTTCGGGAGTATCAGGGGGTAACTATGGCTACACCTTC.

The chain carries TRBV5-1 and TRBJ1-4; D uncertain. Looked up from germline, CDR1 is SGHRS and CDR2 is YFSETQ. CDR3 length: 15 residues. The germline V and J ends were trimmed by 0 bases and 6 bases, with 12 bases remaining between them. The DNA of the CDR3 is TGCGCCAGCAGCTTGGCGGCTCGCGGGGATGAAAAACTGTTTTTT. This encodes CASSLAARGDEKLFF.

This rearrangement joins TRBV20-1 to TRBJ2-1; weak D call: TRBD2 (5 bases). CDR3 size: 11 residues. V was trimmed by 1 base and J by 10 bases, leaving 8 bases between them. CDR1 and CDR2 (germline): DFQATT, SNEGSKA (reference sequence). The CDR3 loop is CSARGESEQFF. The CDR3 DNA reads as TGCAGTGCTAGAGGGGAGTCAGAGCAGTTCTTC.

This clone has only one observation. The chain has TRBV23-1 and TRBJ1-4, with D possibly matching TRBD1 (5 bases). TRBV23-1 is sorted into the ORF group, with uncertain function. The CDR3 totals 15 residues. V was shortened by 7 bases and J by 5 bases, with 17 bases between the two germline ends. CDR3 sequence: CASNRGTLQNEKLFF. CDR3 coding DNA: TGCGCCAGCAACCGGGGGACTCTTCAAAATGAAAAACTGTTTTTT.

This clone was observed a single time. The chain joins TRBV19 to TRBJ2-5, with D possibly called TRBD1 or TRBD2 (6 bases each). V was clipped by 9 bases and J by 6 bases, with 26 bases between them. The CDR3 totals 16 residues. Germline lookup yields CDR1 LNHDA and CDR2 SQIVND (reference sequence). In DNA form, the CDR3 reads TGTGCCAGCAGTCTCCGGGGGCCAGGGTCCGTACAGACCCAGTACTTC. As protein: CASSLRGPGSVQTQYF.

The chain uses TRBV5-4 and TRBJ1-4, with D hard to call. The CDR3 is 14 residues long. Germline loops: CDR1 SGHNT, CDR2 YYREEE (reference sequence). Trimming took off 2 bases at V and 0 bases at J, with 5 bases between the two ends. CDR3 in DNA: TGTGCCAGCAGCTTCAGATCAACTAATGAAAAACTGTTTTTT. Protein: CASSFRSTNEKLFF.

This CDR3 reads CASTLLAKEGTQYF. The CDR3 DNA reads TGTGCCAGTACGCTTCTAGCCAAGGAGGGGACGCAGTATTTT. The V gene is TRBV19, the J gene TRBJ2-3, with a weak D call TRBD2 (6 bases). CDR1 LNHDA and CDR2 SQIVND come from the germline V gene (reference sequence). With 7 bases removed from V and 9 bases from J, the gap between germline ends came to 20 bases. The CDR3 extends over 14 amino acids.

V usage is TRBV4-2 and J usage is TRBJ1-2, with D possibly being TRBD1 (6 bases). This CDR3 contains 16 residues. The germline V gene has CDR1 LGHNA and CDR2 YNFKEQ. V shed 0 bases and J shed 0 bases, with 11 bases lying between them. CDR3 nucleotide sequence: TGTGCCAGCAGCCAAGAGGACAGAACTGCTAACTATGGCTACACCTTC. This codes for CASSQEDRTANYGYTF.

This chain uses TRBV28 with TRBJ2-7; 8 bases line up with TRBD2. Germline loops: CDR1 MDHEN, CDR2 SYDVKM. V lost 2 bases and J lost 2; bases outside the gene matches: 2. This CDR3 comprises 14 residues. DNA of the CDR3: TGTGCCAGCAGTTTAGCGGGGGGAGCCTACGAGCAGTACTTC. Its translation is CASSLAGGAYEQYF.

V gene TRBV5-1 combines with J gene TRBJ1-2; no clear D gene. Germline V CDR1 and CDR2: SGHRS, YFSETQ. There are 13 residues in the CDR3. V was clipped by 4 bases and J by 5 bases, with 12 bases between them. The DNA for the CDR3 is TGCGCCAGCAGCGAGGAACAGATTTATGGCTACACCTTC. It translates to CASSEEQIYGYTF.

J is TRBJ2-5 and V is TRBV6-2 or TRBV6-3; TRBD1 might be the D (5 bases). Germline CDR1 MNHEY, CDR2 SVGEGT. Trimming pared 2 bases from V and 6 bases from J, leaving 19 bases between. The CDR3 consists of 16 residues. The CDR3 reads CASSYLDGKGWKTQYF. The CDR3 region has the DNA TGTGCCAGCAGTTACCTTGATGGGAAGGGGTGGAAGACCCAGTACTTC.

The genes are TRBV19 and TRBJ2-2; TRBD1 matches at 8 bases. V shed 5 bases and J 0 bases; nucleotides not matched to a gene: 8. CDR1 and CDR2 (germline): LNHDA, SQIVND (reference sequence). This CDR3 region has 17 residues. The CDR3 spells CASSVRTGRPNTGELFF. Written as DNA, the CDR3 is TGTGCCAGTAGTGTCAGGACAGGGCGCCCGAACACCGGGGAGCTGTTTTTT.

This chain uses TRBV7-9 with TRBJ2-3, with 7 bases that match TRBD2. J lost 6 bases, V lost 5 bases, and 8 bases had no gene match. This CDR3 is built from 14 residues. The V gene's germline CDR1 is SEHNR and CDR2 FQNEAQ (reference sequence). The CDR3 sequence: CASSLGGVQDTQYF. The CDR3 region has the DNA TGTGCCAGCAGCCTGGGGGGGGTGCAGGATACGCAGTATTTT. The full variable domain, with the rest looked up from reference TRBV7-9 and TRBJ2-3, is DTGVSQNPRHKITKRGQNVTFRCDPISEHNRLYWYRQTLGQGPEFLTYFQNEAQLEKSRLLSDRFSAERPKGSFSTLEIQRTEQGDSAMYLCASSLGGVQDTQYFGPGTRLTVL.

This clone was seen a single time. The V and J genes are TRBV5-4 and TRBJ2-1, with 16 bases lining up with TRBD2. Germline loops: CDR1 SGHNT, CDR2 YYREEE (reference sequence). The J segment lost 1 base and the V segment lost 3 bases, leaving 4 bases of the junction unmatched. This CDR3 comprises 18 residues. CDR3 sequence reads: CASSSGLAGGRSYNEQFF. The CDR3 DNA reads TGTGCCAGCAGCTCGGGACTAGCGGGAGGGAGGTCCTACAATGAGCAGTTCTTC.

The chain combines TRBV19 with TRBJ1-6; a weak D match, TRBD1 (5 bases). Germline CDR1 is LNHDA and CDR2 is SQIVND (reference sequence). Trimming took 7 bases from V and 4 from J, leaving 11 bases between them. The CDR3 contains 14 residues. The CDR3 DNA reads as TGTGCCAGTAAATCGAGACAGTATAATTCACCCCTCCACTTT. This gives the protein CASKSRQYNSPLHF.

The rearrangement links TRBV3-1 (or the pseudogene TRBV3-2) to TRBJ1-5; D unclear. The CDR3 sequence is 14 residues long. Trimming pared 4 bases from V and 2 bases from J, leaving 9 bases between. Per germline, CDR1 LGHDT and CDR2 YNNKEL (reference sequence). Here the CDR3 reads CASSPLGGNQPQHF. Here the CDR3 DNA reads TGTGCCAGCAGCCCCCTAGGCGGCAATCAGCCCCAGCATTTT.

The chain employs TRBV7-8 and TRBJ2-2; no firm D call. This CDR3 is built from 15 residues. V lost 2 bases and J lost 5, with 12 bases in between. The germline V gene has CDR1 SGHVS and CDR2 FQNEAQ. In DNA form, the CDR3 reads TGTGCCAGCAGCTTAAGTGCGACATCAACCGGGGAGCTGTTTTTT. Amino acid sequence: CASSLSATSTGELFF.

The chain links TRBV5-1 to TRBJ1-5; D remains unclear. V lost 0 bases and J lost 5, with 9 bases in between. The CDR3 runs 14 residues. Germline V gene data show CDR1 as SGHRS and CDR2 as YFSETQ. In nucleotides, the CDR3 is TGCGCCAGCAGCTTGGAGGGCAATCATCAGCCCCAGCATTTT. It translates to CASSLEGNHQPQHF.

The CDR3 protein is CASSEWAEGLGKLFF. The CDR3 bases are TGTGCCAGCAGTGAATGGGCCGAGGGGTTAGGAAAACTGTTTTTT. The chain is built from TRBV25-1 and TRBJ1-4; a weak D match, TRBD1 (5 bases). The V end was cut by 1 base, the J end by 10 bases, with 16 bases between. In germline, CDR1 is MGHDK, CDR2 SYGVNS. The CDR3 is made up of 15 amino acids. Combining the CDR3 with reference TRBV25-1 and TRBJ1-4 gives the whole variable domain EADIYQTPRYLVIGTGKKITLECSQTMGHDKMYWYQQDPGMELHLIHYSYGVNSTEKGDLSSESTVSRIRTEHFPLTLESARPSHTSQYLCASSEWAEGLGKLFFGSGTQLSVL.

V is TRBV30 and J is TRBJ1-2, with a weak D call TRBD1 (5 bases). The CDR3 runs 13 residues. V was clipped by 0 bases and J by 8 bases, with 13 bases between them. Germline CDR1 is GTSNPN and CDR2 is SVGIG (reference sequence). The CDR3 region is CAWSVSLGTGYTF. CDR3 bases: TGTGCCTGGAGTGTTAGTTTGGGGACCGGCTACACCTTC.

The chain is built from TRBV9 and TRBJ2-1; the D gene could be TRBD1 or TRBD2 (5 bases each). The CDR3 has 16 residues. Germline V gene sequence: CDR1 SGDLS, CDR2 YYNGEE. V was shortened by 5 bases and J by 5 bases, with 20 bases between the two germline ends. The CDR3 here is CASSFRGGLLNNEQFF. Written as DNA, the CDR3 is TGTGCCAGCAGTTTCCGGGGCGGGTTACTCAACAATGAGCAGTTCTTC.

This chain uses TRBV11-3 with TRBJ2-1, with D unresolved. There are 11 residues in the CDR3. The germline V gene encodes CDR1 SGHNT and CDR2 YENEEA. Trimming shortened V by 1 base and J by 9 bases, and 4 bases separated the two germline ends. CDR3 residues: CASSLALEQFF. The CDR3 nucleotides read TGTGCCAGCAGCTTAGCTCTTGAGCAGTTCTTC.

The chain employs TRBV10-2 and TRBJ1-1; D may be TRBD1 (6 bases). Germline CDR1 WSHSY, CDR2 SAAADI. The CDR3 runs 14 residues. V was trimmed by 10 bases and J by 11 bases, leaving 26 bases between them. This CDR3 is CATWRGGGPHAAFF. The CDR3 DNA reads TGCGCCACCTGGAGAGGGGGGGGCCCTCACGCCGCTTTCTTT.

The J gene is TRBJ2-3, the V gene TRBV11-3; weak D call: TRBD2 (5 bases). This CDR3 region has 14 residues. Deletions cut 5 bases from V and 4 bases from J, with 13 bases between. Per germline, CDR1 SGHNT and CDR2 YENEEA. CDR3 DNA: TGTGCCAGCAGCGGACGGACGGAGGCAGATACGCAGTATTTT. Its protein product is CASSGRTEADTQYF.

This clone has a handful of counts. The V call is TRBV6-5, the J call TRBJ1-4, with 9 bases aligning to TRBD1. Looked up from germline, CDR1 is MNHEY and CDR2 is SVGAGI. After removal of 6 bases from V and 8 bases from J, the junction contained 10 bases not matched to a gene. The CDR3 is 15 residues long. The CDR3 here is CASSRSGTGTEKLFF. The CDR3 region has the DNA TGTGCCAGCAGCCGATCCGGGACAGGGACCGAAAAACTGTTTTTT.

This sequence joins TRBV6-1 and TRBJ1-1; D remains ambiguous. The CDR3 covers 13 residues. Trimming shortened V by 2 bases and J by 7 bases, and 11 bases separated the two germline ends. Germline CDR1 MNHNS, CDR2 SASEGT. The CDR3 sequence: CASSEFLAGEAFF. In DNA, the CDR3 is TGTGCCAGCAGTGAATTTCTGGCGGGTGAAGCTTTCTTT.